This T cell receptor (beta chain) originates from a study of T cell responses to AZD1222 COVID-19 vaccine. Study outcomes and limitations: All repertoire sampling was performed exclusively after the peak T cell response.

Profiling relied on immunoSEQ multiplex PCR, and the TCRdb table lists in-frame clones only, not all of them. The sample gives about 130,000 clones, approximately 85% of which show up once; approximately 1.5% is in the top ten. Worth noting for this clone: The target antigen is unknown. The sample contains more than one DNA sequence encoding this CDR3.

The V and J ends lost 0 bases and 1 base respectively, with 3 bases between them. The CDR3 has 13 amino acids. CDR1 and CDR2 from the germline V gene are SGHTA and FQGNSA. J is TRBJ1-1 and V is TRBV7-2; D unresolved. Here the sequenced sample was peripheral blood, taken on day 0 of AZD1222 vaccination. The origin of this receptor is an adult in good health. The CDR3: CASSLARNTEAFF. CDR3 bases: TGTGCCAGCAGCTTAGCCCGGAACACTGAAGCTTTCTTT.